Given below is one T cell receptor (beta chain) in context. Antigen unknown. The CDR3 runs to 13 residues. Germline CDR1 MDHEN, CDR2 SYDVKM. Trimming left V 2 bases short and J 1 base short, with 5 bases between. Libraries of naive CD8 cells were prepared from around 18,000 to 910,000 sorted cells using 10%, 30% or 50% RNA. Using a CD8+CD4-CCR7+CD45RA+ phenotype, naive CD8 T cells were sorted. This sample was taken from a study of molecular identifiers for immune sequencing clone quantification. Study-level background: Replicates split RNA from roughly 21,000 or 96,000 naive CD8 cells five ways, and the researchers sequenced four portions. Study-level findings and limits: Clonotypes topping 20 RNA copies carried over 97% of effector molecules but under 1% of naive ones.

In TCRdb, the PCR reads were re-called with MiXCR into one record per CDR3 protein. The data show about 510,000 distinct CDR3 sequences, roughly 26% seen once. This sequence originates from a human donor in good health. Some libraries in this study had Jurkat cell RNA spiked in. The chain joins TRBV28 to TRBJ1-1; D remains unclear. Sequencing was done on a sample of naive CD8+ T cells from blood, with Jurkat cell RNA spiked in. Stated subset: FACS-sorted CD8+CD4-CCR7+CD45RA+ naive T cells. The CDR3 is CASSLRSNTEAFF. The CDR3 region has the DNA TGTGCCAGCAGTTTAAGATCGAACACTGAAGCTTTCTTT.